This TCR beta chain was identified in a study of shared clonotypes between healthy human individuals. Trimming pared 7 bases from V and 1 base from J, leaving 14 bases between. The CDR3 loop spans 14 amino acids. Germline loops: CDR1 MNHNS, CDR2 SASEGT. Clones were read by immunoSEQ multiplex PCR, and TCRdb kept only the in-frame ones, dropping some. The sample holds more than 2 million clones, 85% to 95% seen once. Source material: naive CD4+ T cells sorted from blood. The subset is: CD45RA+ positively selected. This chain connects TRBV6-1 to TRBJ2-7; D remains unclear. The clonotype originates from a man aged 18-30 years in good health. The CDR3 DNA reads TGTGCCAGCACCAGAATGGGGTTTTCCTACGAGCAGTACTTC. It codes for CASTRMGFSYEQYF.